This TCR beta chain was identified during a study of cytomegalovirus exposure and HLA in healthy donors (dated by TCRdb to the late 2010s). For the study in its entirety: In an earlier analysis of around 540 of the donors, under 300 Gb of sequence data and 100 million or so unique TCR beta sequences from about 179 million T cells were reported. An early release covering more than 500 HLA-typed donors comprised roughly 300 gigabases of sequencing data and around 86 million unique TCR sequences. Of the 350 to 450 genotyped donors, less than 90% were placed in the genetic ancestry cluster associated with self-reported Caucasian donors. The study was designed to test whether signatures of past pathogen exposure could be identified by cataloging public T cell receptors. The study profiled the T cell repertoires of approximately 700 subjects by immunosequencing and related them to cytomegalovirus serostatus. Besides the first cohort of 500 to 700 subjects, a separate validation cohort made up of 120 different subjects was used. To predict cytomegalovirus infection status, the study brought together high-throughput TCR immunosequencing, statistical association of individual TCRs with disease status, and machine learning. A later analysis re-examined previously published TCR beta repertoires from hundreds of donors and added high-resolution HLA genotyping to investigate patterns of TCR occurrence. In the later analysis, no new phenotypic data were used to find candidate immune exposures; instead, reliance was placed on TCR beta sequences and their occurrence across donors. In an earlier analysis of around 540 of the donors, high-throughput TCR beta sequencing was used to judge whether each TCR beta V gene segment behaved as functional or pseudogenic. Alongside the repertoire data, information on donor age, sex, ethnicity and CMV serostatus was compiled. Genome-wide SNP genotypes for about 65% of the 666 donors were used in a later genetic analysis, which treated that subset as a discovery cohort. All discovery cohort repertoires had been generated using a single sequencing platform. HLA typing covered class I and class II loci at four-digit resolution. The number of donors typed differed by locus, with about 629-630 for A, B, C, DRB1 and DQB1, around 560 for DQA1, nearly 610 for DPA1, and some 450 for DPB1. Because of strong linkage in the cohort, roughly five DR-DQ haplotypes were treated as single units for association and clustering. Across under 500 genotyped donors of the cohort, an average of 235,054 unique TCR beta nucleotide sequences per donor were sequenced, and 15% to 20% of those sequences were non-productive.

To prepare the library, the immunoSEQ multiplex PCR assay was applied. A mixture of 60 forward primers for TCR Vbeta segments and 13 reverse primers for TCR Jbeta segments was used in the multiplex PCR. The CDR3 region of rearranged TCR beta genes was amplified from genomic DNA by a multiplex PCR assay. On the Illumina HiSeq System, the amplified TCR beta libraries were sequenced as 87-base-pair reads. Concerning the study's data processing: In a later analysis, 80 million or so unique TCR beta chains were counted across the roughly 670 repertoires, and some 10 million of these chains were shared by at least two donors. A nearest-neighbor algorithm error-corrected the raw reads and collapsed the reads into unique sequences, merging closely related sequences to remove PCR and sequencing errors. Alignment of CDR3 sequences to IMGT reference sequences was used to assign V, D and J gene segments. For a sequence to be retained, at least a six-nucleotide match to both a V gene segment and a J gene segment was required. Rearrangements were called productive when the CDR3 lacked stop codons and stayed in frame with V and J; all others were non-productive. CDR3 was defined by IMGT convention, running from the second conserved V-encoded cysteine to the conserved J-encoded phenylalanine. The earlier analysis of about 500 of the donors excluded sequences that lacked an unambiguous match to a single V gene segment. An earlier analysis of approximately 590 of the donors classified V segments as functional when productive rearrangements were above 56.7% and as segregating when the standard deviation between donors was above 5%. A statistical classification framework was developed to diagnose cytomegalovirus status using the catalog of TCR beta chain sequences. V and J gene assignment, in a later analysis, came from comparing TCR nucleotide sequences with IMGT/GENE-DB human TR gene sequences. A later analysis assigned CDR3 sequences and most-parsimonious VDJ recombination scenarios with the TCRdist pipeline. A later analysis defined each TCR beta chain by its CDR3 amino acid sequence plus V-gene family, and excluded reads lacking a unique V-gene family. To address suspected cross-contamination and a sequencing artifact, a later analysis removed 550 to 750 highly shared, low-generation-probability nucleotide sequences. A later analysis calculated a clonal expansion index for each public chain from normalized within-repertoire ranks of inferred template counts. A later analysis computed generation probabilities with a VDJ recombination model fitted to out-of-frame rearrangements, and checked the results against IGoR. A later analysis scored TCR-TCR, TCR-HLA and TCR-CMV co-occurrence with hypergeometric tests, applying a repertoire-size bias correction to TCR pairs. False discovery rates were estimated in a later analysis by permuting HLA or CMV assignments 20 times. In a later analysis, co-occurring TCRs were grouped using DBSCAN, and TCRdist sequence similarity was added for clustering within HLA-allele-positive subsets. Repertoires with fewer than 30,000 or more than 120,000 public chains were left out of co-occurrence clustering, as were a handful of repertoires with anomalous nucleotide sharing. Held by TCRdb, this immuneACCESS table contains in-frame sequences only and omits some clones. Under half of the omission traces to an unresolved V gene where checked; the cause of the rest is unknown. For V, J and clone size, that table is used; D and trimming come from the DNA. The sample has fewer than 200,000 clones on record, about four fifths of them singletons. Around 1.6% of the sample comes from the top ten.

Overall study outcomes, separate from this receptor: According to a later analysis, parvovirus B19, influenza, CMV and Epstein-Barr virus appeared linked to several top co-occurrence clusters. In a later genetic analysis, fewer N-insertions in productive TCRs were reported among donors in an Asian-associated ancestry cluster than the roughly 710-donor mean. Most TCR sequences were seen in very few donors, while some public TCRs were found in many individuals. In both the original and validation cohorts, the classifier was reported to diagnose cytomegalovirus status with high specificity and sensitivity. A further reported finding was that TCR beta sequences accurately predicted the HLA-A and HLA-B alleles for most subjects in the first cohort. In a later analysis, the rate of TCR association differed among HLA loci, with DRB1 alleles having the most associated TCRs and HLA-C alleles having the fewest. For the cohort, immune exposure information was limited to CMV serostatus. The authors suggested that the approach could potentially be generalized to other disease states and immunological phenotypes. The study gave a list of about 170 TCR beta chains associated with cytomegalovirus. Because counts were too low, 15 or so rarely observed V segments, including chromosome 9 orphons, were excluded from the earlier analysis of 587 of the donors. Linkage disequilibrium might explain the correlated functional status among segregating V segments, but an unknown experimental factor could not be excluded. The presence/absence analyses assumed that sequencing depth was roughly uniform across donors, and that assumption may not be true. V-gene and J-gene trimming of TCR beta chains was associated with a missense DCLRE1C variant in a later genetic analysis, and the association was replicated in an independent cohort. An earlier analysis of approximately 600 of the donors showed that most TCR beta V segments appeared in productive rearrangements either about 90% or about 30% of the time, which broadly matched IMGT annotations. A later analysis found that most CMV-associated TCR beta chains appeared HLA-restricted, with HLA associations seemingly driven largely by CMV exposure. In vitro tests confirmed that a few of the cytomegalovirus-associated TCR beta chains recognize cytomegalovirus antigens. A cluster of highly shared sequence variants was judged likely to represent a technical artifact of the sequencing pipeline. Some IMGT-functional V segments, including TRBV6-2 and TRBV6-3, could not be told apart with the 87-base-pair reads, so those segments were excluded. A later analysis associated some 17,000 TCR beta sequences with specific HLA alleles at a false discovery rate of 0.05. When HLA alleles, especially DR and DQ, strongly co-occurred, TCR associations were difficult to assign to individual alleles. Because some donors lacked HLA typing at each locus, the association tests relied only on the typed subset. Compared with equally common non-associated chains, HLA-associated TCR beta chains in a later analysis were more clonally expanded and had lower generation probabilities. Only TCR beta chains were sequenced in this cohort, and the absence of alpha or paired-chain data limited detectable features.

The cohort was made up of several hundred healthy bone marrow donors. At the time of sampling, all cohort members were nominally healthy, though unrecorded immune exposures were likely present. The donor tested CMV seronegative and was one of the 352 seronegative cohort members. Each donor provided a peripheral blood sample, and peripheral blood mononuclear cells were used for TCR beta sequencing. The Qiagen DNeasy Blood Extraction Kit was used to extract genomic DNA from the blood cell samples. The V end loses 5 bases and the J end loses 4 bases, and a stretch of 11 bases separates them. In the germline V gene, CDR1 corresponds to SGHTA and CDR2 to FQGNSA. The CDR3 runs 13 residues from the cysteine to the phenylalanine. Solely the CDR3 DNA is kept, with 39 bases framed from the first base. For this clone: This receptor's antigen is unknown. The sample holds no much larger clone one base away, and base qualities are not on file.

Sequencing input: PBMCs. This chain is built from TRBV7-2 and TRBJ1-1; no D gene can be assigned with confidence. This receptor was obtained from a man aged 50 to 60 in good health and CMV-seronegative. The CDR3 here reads CASSPLYRTEAFF. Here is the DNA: TGTGCCAGCAGCCCCCTCTACCGCACTGAAGCTTTCTTT.